This T cell receptor (beta chain) was identified during a study of blood T cell repertoires in COVID-19. About the study: Acute and convalescent COVID-19 samples came from the United States, Italy and Spain.

Individuals aged about 18 to 89 years were recruited from some 26 US areas. Germline V lookup: CDR1 LNHDA, CDR2 SQIVND (reference sequence). V was pared by 9 bases and J by 2 bases, with 5 bases of the junction left unmatched. CDR3 length equals 13 residues. Some clones are missing from TCRdb's copy, which holds only in-frame ones; the method was immunoSEQ multiplex PCR. The sample has more than 350,000 clones, roughly 88% seen once. The chain uses TRBV19 and TRBJ2-5; 8 bases are a match to TRBD2. This clonotype was sampled from a young woman who had been exposed to COVID-19. The specimen was PBMCs or T cells enriched from blood (not recorded which). Here the CDR3 reads CASTRGGQETQYF. CDR3 coding DNA: TGTGCCAGCACTCGGGGGGGTCAAGAGACCCAGTACTTC.